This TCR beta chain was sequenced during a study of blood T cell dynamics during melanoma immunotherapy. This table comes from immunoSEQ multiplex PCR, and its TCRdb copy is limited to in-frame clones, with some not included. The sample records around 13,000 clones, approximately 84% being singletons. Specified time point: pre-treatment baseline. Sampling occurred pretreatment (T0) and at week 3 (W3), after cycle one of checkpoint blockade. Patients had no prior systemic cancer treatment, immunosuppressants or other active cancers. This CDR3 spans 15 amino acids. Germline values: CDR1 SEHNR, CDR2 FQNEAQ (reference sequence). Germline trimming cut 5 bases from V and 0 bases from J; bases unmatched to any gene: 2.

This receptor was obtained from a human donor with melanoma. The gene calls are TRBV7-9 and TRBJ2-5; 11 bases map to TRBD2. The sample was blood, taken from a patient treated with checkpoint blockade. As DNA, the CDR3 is TGTGCCAGCAGCCCGGGACTAGCGGACCAAGAGACCCAGTACTTC. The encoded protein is CASSPGLADQETQYF. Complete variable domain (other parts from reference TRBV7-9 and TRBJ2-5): DTGVSQNPRHKITKRGQNVTFRCDPISEHNRLYWYRQTLGQGPEFLTYFQNEAQLEKSRLLSDRFSAERPKGSFSTLEIQRTEQGDSAMYLCASSPGLADQETQYFGPGTRLLVL.